This T cell receptor beta chain was identified in a study of PD-L1 blockade in urothelial cancer. Study-level information: Prior chemotherapy regimens per patient numbered 0 to 3. Blood gave a median about 150,000 T cells.

The trim removed 6 bases at V and 9 bases at J, leaving 6 bases unmatched. The germline V gene has CDR1 MNHEY and CDR2 SVGAGI. CDR3 size: 15 residues. The time point: pretreatment peripheral blood. Patients yielded 1 to 8 samples each, pretreatment and on-treatment. Synthetic analogs of TCR templates were spiked into every PCR. Only in-frame clones appear in the TCRdb table, and some are missing; sequencing was by immunoSEQ multiplex PCR. The repertoire holds roughly 51,000 clones, with 75% to 85% as singletons. V usage is TRBV6-5 and J usage is TRBJ2-1; 15 nucleotides align to TRBD2. This clonotype was sampled from a man between 65 and 85 years old with urothelial cancer. Specimen: PBMCs, collected around atezolizumab (anti-PD-L1) treatment. For the CDR3, the DNA is TGTGCCAGCAGGCAACCGGGACTAGCGGGAGGTGAGCAGTTCTTC. Amino acids: CASRQPGLAGGEQFF.